Here is one T cell receptor (beta chain) with its context. Profiling relied on immunoSEQ multiplex PCR, and the TCRdb table lists in-frame clones only, not all of them. The data contain 100,000 or so clones, roughly 80% of them seen just once; the ten biggest clones take up 15%. This sample was taken from a study of blood T cell repertoires in COVID-19. Germline V CDR1 and CDR2: SGDLS, YYNGEE. The V and J ends lost 3 bases and 5 bases, in that order; junction bases with no gene match: 2. The CDR3 loop spans 13 amino acids. The sample comprised peripheral blood. The genes are TRBV9 and TRBJ2-5, with TRBD2 identical over 9 bases. This sequence was found in a woman over 75 with acute or convalescent COVID-19. CDR3 sequence: CASSGAGGETQYF. The CDR3 DNA reads as TGTGCCAGCAGCGGGGCGGGAGGGGAGACCCAGTACTTC.